This T cell receptor beta chain was retrieved from a study of cytomegalovirus exposure and HLA in healthy donors. Findings and limits, study-wide: By HLA locus, TCR association rates varied in a later analysis, with DRB1 showing the most and HLA-C the fewest. In a later analysis, several top co-occurrence clusters appeared linked to parvovirus B19, influenza, CMV and Epstein-Barr virus.

Remarks on this clone: What it binds is not known.

This CDR3 has 14 residues. Germline V CDR1 and CDR2: MDHEN, SYDVKM. V lost 10 bases, J lost 0 bases, and 7 bases stayed unmatched. PCR amplification relied on 60 Vbeta primers (plus 13 Jbeta primers). Original analysis: Some 11 million of the approximately 80 million unique TCR beta chains counted in a later analysis were shared. Profiled with immunoSEQ multiplex PCR; TCRdb holds only in-frame clones, not every one. D and trimming were read from the DNA, whereas the V and J calls and clone size are those reported in that table. The table records just over 150,000 clones, roughly 72% of them present only once.

The chain is built from TRBV28 and TRBJ2-7; TRBD1 matches 9 bases. The clonotype originates from a man between 35 and 55 years old in good health and CMV-seropositive. Sequenced: PBMCs. CDR3 region: CATQGTGLSYEQYF. In nucleotides, the CDR3 is TGTGCCACCCAAGGGACAGGGCTCTCCTACGAGCAGTACTTC.